The 30 T cell receptor beta chains below all came from one sample that was sequenced in a study of T cell changes during pregnancy in multiple sclerosis. Produced via immunoSEQ multiplex PCR; TCRdb's table is partial and in-frame only. The table records about 59,000 clones, about 94% of them present only once. Sequenced material: CD8+ T cells from peripheral blood mononuclear cells, taken after pregnancy. Receptors were obtained from a female donor with multiple sclerosis, enrolled in a pregnancy study.

The gene calls are TRBV7-9 and TRBJ2-3; 7 bases line up with TRBD1. V lost 5 bases to trimming and J lost 3 bases; unmatched junction nucleotides: 2. Germline lookup yields CDR1 SEHNR and CDR2 FQNEAQ (reference sequence). The CDR3 contains 13 residues. The CDR3 region has the DNA TGTGCCAGCAGCCCCAGGGGGACAGATACGCAGTATTTT. It is translated as CASSPRGTDTQYF.

This clone was detected once. V gene TRBV6-5 combines with J gene TRBJ1-2; the D is unclear. Trimming left V 5 bases short and J 0 bases short, with 4 bases between. This CDR3 region has 12 residues. Germline CDR1 MNHEY, CDR2 SVGAGI. For the CDR3, the DNA is TGTGCCAGCAGTCCCTCTAACTATGGCTACACCTTC. It translates to CASSPSNYGYTF.

The chain couples TRBV2 to TRBJ1-2; D perhaps matches TRBD1 (5 bases). V was cut by 3 bases and J by 5 bases, with 16 bases left in between. This CDR3 contains 15 residues. CDR1 SNHLY and CDR2 FYNNEI come from the germline V gene. The CDR3 DNA reads as TGTGCCAGCAGTGAGATGAAACAGGATGGGTATGGCTACACCTTC. Protein sequence: CASSEMKQDGYGYTF.

This chain links TRBV2 with TRBJ2-5; TRBD2 agrees at 12 bases. This CDR3 is 19 amino acids long. Germline-derived CDR1 and CDR2 are SNHLY and FYNNEI. V gave up 6 bases and J gave up 5 bases; unmatched junction bases: 19. The CDR3 is CASSGPSGHLAGGRETQYF. The CDR3 DNA follows: TGTGCCAGCAGCGGACCTTCGGGTCACCTAGCGGGAGGGCGGGAGACCCAGTACTTC.

The chain links TRBV4-1 to TRBJ2-1; no reliable D call. CDR3 length equals 15 residues. Trimming removed 0 bases from V and 8 bases from J, with 14 bases in between. Germline V gene lookup returns CDR1 MGHRA and CDR2 YSYEKL. The CDR3 here is CASSQEGSLRDEQFF. The CDR3 DNA is TGCGCCAGCAGCCAAGAGGGCTCCCTCAGAGATGAGCAGTTCTTC.

V and J are TRBV28 and TRBJ2-7; TRBD1 matches at 10 bases. With 5 bases clipped from V and 6 bases from J, the junction kept 1 base outside the gene matches. Per germline, CDR1 MDHEN and CDR2 SYDVKM. The CDR3 contains 12 residues. The CDR3 region is CASSRDRGEQYF. CDR3 coding DNA: TGTGCCAGCAGTAGGGACAGGGGCGAGCAGTACTTC.

The CDR3 is CASTRGQGGTEAFF. The CDR3, as DNA: TGTGCCAGCACCAGGGGACAGGGGGGCACTGAAGCTTTCTTT. J is TRBJ1-1 and V is TRBV27, with TRBD1 matching over 11 bases. Germline CDR1 MNHEY, CDR2 SMNVEV (reference sequence). J lost 4 bases, V lost 7 bases, and 5 bases had no gene match. This CDR3 region has 14 residues.

The CDR3 region has the DNA TGCGCCAGCAGCTTCGGGATCAACTACGAGCAGTACTTC. The encoded protein is CASSFGINYEQYF. The chain links TRBV5-1 to TRBJ2-7, with a possible D match to TRBD2 (5 bases). CDR1 and CDR2 (germline): SGHRS, YFSETQ. The V end was cut by 2 bases, the J end by 3 bases, with 9 bases between. CDR3 length: 13 amino acids.

The gene calls are TRBV4-1 and TRBJ2-7; 7 positions match TRBD1. The V and J ends lost 1 base and 1 base, in that order; junction bases with no gene match: 4. Germline values: CDR1 MGHRA, CDR2 YSYEKL. The CDR3 covers 15 residues. The DNA for the CDR3 is TGCGCCAGCAGCCAAGGACAGGGCGCTTCCTACGAGCAGTACTTC. Amino acid sequence: CASSQGQGASYEQYF.

V and J are TRBV30 and TRBJ1-2; tentatively, D is TRBD1 (6 bases). This CDR3 is built from 11 residues. Germline V gene data show CDR1 as GTSNPN and CDR2 as SVGIG (reference sequence). V was trimmed by 4 bases and J by 7 bases, leaving 10 bases between them. CDR3 loop: CAWMGAGGYTF. For the CDR3, the DNA is TGTGCCTGGATGGGGGCGGGTGGCTACACCTTC. The full variable domain, with the rest looked up from reference TRBV30 and TRBJ1-2, is SQTIHQWPATLVQPVGSPLSLECTVEGTSNPNLYWYRQAAGRGLQLLFYSVGIGQISSEVPQNLSASRPQDRQFILSSKKLLLSDSGFYLCAWMGAGGYTFGSGTRLTVV.

The chain links TRBV7-2 to TRBJ2-7; 9 positions match TRBD1. The J segment lost 4 bases and the V segment lost 5 bases, leaving 9 bases of the junction unmatched. The CDR3 contains 15 residues. Per germline, CDR1 SGHTA and CDR2 FQGNSA. CDR3 nucleotide sequence: TGTGCCAGCAGCGGGACAGGGCAGGGCGATTACGAGCAGTACTTC. Translated, it gives CASSGTGQGDYEQYF.

The chain is built from TRBV7-3 and TRBJ2-2; 7 bases fit TRBD1. The CDR3 is 15 residues long. V shed 5 bases, J shed 3 bases, and the junction held 6 bases outside the gene matches. Germline CDR1 and CDR2: SGHTA and FQGTGA. CDR3 residues: CASSVGTDYTGELFF. The CDR3 nucleotides are TGTGCCAGCAGCGTCGGGACAGATTACACCGGGGAGCTGTTTTTT.

The chain couples TRBV18 to TRBJ1-1; tentative D call: TRBD1 (5 bases). There are 16 residues in the CDR3. Germline V gives CDR1 KGHSH, CDR2 LQKENI. The V end lost 6 bases, the J end lost 3 bases, and 20 bases lay between the germline ends. The CDR3 spells CASSTAFYGADTEAFF. Here the CDR3 DNA reads TGTGCCAGCTCGACAGCATTTTATGGGGCGGACACTGAAGCTTTCTTT.

The chain has TRBV27 and TRBJ1-5; 9 bases align to TRBD1. CDR3 length equals 15 residues. Losses at the gene ends were 5 bases for V and 2 bases for J; bases not matched to a gene: 4. The germline gives CDR1 MNHEY, CDR2 SMNVEV (reference sequence). CDR3 amino acids: CASSPRDRGNQPQHF. CDR3 DNA: TGTGCCAGCAGTCCCCGGGACAGGGGCAATCAGCCCCAGCATTTT.

This sequence joins TRBV4-1 and TRBJ1-1; 9 bases match TRBD1. CDR1 is MGHRA, CDR2 YSYEKL, per germline. V lost 4 bases and J lost 1; bases outside the gene matches: 4. There are 15 residues in the CDR3. The CDR3 protein is CASSPMGQGNTEAFF. In DNA form, the CDR3 reads TGCGCCAGCAGCCCTATGGGACAGGGGAACACTGAAGCTTTCTTT.

The V gene is TRBV5-5, the J gene TRBJ1-2, with D maybe TRBD1 (6 bases). V was shortened by 2 bases and J by 8 bases, with 16 bases between the two germline ends. Germline V gives CDR1 SGHKS, CDR2 YYEKEE (reference sequence). This CDR3 is 14 amino acids long. The CDR3 DNA reads as TGTGCCAGCAGCTTCCAGGGGAATGGAGTAGGCTACACCTTC. This sequence encodes CASSFQGNGVGYTF.

The chain recombines TRBV5-6 with TRBJ1-2; 7 nucleotides agree with TRBD1. Trimming cost V 5 bases and J 2 bases; bases outside gene matches: 15. CDR3 length: 17 residues. CDR1 and CDR2 from the germline V gene are SGHDT and YYEEEE. CDR3 amino acids: CASSHGANRGENYGYTF. The CDR3 DNA is TGTGCCAGCAGTCACGGTGCAAACAGGGGAGAGAACTATGGCTACACCTTC.

The rearrangement joins TRBV7-6 to TRBJ2-1, with TRBD2 identical over 12 bases. The CDR3 sequence is 16 residues long. Unmatched junction bases numbered 5, after V lost 4 bases and J lost 4 bases. Germline CDR1 SGHVS, CDR2 FNYEAQ. The CDR3 loop reads CASSSAGLAGYNEQFF. CDR3 bases: TGTGCCAGCAGCTCGGCTGGACTAGCGGGATACAATGAGCAGTTCTTC.

The chain recombines TRBV27 with TRBJ2-1; weak D call: TRBD2 (5 bases). This CDR3 is 13 amino acids long. The V gene's germline CDR1 is MNHEY and CDR2 SMNVEV (reference sequence). Trimming shortened V by 8 bases and J by 6 bases, and 14 bases separated the two germline ends. CDR3 bases: TGTGCCAGCCGAACGGGGTCAATCAATGAGCAGTTCTTC. This encodes CASRTGSINEQFF.

The sample holds one count of this clone. This sequence joins TRBV28 and TRBJ2-7; possibly TRBD1 for D (5 bases). CDR3 size: 14 residues. Germline V gene sequence: CDR1 MDHEN, CDR2 SYDVKM. V lost 1 base, J lost 4 bases, and 11 bases lay in between. The DNA for the CDR3 is TGTGCCAGCAGTTTATTCGACACAGGTTACGAGCAGTACTTC. It encodes CASSLFDTGYEQYF.

The rearrangement uses TRBV7-8 and TRBJ2-1; 8 positions match TRBD2. There are 18 residues in the CDR3. Germline loops: CDR1 SGHVS, CDR2 FQNEAQ. V lost 5 bases and J lost 0; bases outside the gene matches: 12. The DNA for the CDR3 is TGTGCCAGCAGCCTTCGGACTAGCCATCTCTCCTCCTACAATGAGCAGTTCTTC. Protein sequence: CASSLRTSHLSSYNEQFF.

The genes are TRBV9 and TRBJ2-3; D might be TRBD2 (7 bases). CDR1 SGDLS and CDR2 YYNGEE come from the germline V gene. V was cut by 4 bases and J by 1 base, with 16 bases left in between. This CDR3 has 16 residues. The CDR3 loop reads CASSPQGGGGTDTQYF. CDR3 sequence (DNA): TGTGCCAGCAGCCCCCAAGGGGGAGGGGGCACAGATACGCAGTATTTT.

This chain connects TRBV27 to TRBJ2-5; 7 positions match TRBD2. Germline V lookup: CDR1 MNHEY, CDR2 SMNVEV (reference sequence). With 5 bases clipped from V and 3 bases from J, the junction kept 9 bases outside the gene matches. The CDR3 totals 15 residues. Here the CDR3 reads CASSPGLAAEETQYF. The CDR3 DNA reads as TGTGCCAGCAGTCCCGGGCTAGCGGCCGAAGAGACCCAGTACTTC.

The chain has TRBV28 and TRBJ2-7, with a weak D call TRBD1 (6 bases). This CDR3 contains 14 residues. Germline V gene sequence: CDR1 MDHEN, CDR2 SYDVKM. V was clipped by 4 bases and J by 3 bases, with 13 bases between them. CDR3 loop: CASSSDRINYEQYF. In DNA, the CDR3 is TGTGCCAGCAGTTCCGACAGGATCAACTACGAGCAGTACTTC. The whole variable domain, filled in from reference TRBV28 and TRBJ2-7, reads DVKVTQSSRYLVKRTGEKVFLECVQDMDHENMFWYRQDPGLGLRLIYFSYDVKMKEKGDIPEGYSVSREKKERFSLILESASTNQTSMYLCASSSDRINYEQYFGPGTRLTVT.

This clone appeared once. The chain's CDR3 is CASTLFSGAYEQYF. As DNA, the CDR3 is TGTGCCAGCACCCTTTTCTCGGGGGCCTACGAGCAGTACTTC. The chain joins TRBV27 to TRBJ2-7; a weak D match, TRBD2 (6 bases). The CDR3 extends over 14 amino acids. CDR1 and CDR2 from the germline V gene are MNHEY and SMNVEV (reference sequence). V shed 7 bases and J shed 2 bases, with 15 bases lying between them.

This clone showed up just once. V gene TRBV6-5 combines with J gene TRBJ2-1; 9 bases match TRBD1. Germline V gene sequence: CDR1 MNHEY, CDR2 SVGAGI. This CDR3 comprises 14 residues. J lost 5 bases, V lost 11 bases, and 10 bases had no gene match. The CDR3 bases are TGTGCCGCAAGGCCGGGACAGGGTCACAATGAGCAGTTCTTC. Translation gives CAARPGQGHNEQFF.

This chain links TRBV4-1 with TRBJ2-1; 12 bases agree with TRBD2. V lost 5 bases to trimming and J lost 4 bases; unmatched junction nucleotides: 6. The CDR3 runs to 16 residues. The germline CDR1 and CDR2 sequences are MGHRA and YSYEKL. The CDR3 loop reads CASSYPSGRAYNEQFF. As DNA, the CDR3 is TGCGCCAGCAGCTACCCTAGCGGGAGGGCTTACAATGAGCAGTTCTTC.

The CDR3 DNA sequence: TGTGCCAGCAGCCGGACAGGGGCTGGTCTGAACACTGAAGCTTTCTTT. This sequence encodes CASSRTGAGLNTEAFF. The chain employs TRBV7-9 and TRBJ1-1, with 9 bases identical to TRBD1. Germline V CDR1 and CDR2: SEHNR, FQNEAQ (reference sequence). V gave up 5 bases and J gave up 0 bases; unmatched junction bases: 7. The CDR3 loop spans 16 amino acids.

The J gene is TRBJ1-5, the V gene TRBV7-6; 9 bases map to TRBD1. CDR3 length: 14 residues. CDR1 is SGHVS and CDR2 is FNYEAQ in the germline V gene. Trimming cost V 5 bases and J 6 bases; bases outside gene matches: 5. CDR3 sequence (DNA): TGTGCCAGCAGCGTCGGACAGGGGACTCAGCCCCAGCATTTT. It translates to CASSVGQGTQPQHF.

This chain connects TRBV6-6 to TRBJ1-1; D gene unclear. Trimming pared 5 bases from V and 8 bases from J, leaving 12 bases between. The CDR3 totals 12 residues. Looked up from germline, CDR1 is MNHNY and CDR2 is SVGAGI (reference sequence). CDR3 DNA sequence: TGTGCCAGCAGTGGGCCAGCAGAAGAAGCTTTCTTT. Encoded protein: CASSGPAEEAFF.